This T cell receptor beta chain stems from a study of breast tumors, draining lymph nodes, adjacent tissues. This clonotype was detected ten times or more. Its antigen remains unknown. MiXCR, applied by TCRdb to the multiplex PCR reads, yields one record per CDR3 protein. The sample holds fewer than 200,000 distinct CDR3 sequences; 30% to 35% are singletons and the top ten take 3.5% to 4.5%. Findings and caveats of the study: Tumors had less TCR diversity than lymph nodes, more than nontumor tissue. The data were judged consistent with most tumor T cells coming from lymph node and expanding in tumor. That most tumor T cells come from lymph nodes remained unproven. Luminal-like breast cancer showed significantly higher tumor–nontumor repertoire similarity than basal-like.

Axillary draining lymph nodes of breast cancer patients supplied the node samples. V shed 5 bases and J 5 bases; nucleotides not matched to a gene: 10. The germline CDR1 and CDR2 sequences are SEHNR and FQNEAQ (reference sequence). The CDR3 runs 16 residues. The origin of this receptor is a female donor with breast cancer. Some clones in this sample may be carry-over from other donors' samples. V is TRBV7-9 and J is TRBJ2-1; the match to TRBD2 covers 9 bases. The specimen sequenced was axillary lymph node tissue. The CDR3 spells CASSPSRGGVHNEQFF. The CDR3 nucleotides read TGTGCCAGCAGCCCGTCGCGGGGGGGTGTACACAATGAGCAGTTCTTC.